A selection of T cell receptor beta chains follows, all from one sample in a study of OX40 agonist ivuxolimab in advanced cancers. Sequencing was performed with immunoSEQ multiplex PCR; in TCRdb, only in-frame clones are kept and a portion is missing. The sample gives 90,000 to 100,000 clones, 90% of which show up once; around 0.16% is in the top ten. The sequences come from CD4+ or CD8+ T cells sorted from blood, collected in a trial of the OX40 agonist ivuxolimab. All receptors come from an adult with an advanced solid tumor such as melanoma, head and neck, liver or kidney cancer. CDR3s leave out the opening cysteine and the closing phenylalanine or tryptophan.

v_gene: TRBV10-3
j_gene: TRBJ2-2
CDR3aa: AISTGQGALPGELF

v_gene: TRBV10-2
j_gene: TRBJ1-1
CDR3aa: ASSEWGSGAF

v_gene: TRBV13
j_gene: TRBJ2-5
CDR3aa: ASTQGLAGIETQY

v_gene: TRBV29-1
j_gene: TRBJ2-5
CDR3aa: SARASQETQY

v_gene: TRBV19
j_gene: TRBJ2-5
CDR3aa: ATGVETQY

v_gene: TRBV19
j_gene: TRBJ1-2
CDR3aa: ASSIVQGPRGYT

v_gene: TRBV9
j_gene: TRBJ2-1
CDR3aa: ASSVGRATPNEQF

v_gene: TRBV5-1
j_gene: TRBJ1-2
CDR3aa: ASSPGTGHGYT

v_gene: TRBV5-5
j_gene: TRBJ2-7
CDR3aa: ASSPGTGGEQY

v_gene: TRBV2
j_gene: TRBJ2-1
CDR3aa: ASSESSSQLLYEQF

v_gene: TRBV5-1
j_gene: TRBJ1-1
CDR3aa: ASRLGTEAF

v_gene: TRBV11-2
j_gene: TRBJ1-5
CDR3aa: ASSSTTGNQPQH

v_gene: TRBV7-9
j_gene: TRBJ1-3
CDR3aa: ASSLVPGRLTGNTIY

v_gene: TRBV4-1
j_gene: TRBJ2-5
CDR3aa: ASSQEQGASIETQY

v_gene: TRBV5-1
j_gene: TRBJ2-2
CDR3aa: ASSLSGSGSPNTGELF

v_gene: TRBV5-1
j_gene: TRBJ2-7
CDR3aa: ASSRPGRYEQY

v_gene: TRBV14
j_gene: TRBJ2-7
CDR3aa: ASSQDPGHYEQY

v_gene: TRBV30
j_gene: TRBJ1-2
CDR3aa: AWSVRQGDGYT

v_gene: TRBV10-1
j_gene: TRBJ2-3
CDR3aa: ASSGVPGQGASGTDTQY

v_gene: TRBV6-1
j_gene: TRBJ1-2
CDR3aa: ASSARQGSDGYT

v_gene: TRBV4-2
j_gene: TRBJ1-4
CDR3aa: ASSQDLLAKLF

v_gene: TRBV6-4
j_gene: TRBJ1-5
CDR3aa: ASSETGSGLQPQH

v_gene: TRBV7-9
j_gene: TRBJ1-2
CDR3aa: ASSLQGADGYT

v_gene: TRBV7-3
j_gene: TRBJ1-1
CDR3aa: ASSPGRQNTEAF

v_gene: TRBV5-4
j_gene: TRBJ2-5
CDR3aa: ASSYDRGGETQY

v_gene: TRBV29-1
j_gene: TRBJ2-2
CDR3aa: SVEGVAGVGELF

v_gene: TRBV19
j_gene: TRBJ1-1
CDR3aa: AIPREGAMNTEAF

v_gene: TRBV5-1
j_gene: TRBJ2-7
CDR3aa: ASSSTSYEQY

v_gene: TRBV19
j_gene: TRBJ1-4
CDR3aa: ASSNTQGYRSTNEKLF

v_gene: TRBV29-1
j_gene: TRBJ2-1
CDR3aa: SVANRNSYNEQF

v_gene: TRBV11-2
j_gene: TRBJ2-5
CDR3aa: ASSLDGARGRQSRRETQY

v_gene: TRBV27
j_gene: TRBJ2-1
CDR3aa: ASSYTTGTSFSEQF

v_gene: TRBV9
j_gene: TRBJ2-3
CDR3aa: ASSVIGGETDTQY

v_gene: TRBV5-1
j_gene: TRBJ2-3
CDR3aa: ASSLRDRGGPLTDTQY

v_gene: TRBV7-6
j_gene: TRBJ2-5
CDR3aa: ASGASGRAGQETQY

v_gene: TRBV30
j_gene: TRBJ2-5
CDR3aa: AWRNSGRGQKTQY

v_gene: TRBV6-1
j_gene: TRBJ2-1
CDR3aa: ASSETGLGVQF

v_gene: TRBV18
j_gene: TRBJ2-2
CDR3aa: ASSKYGGSNTGELF

v_gene: TRBV6-1
j_gene: TRBJ1-1
CDR3aa: ASSLGQALNTEAF

v_gene: TRBV5-1
j_gene: TRBJ1-4
CDR3aa: ASARTTGLNEKLF

v_gene: TRBV28
j_gene: TRBJ1-5
CDR3aa: ASSIVGGQASHQPQH

v_gene: TRBV19
j_gene: TRBJ2-2
CDR3aa: ASSSQSNTGELF

v_gene: TRBV7-3
j_gene: TRBJ2-1
CDR3aa: ASTNDGAGHNEQF

v_gene: TRBV14
j_gene: TRBJ1-2
CDR3aa: ASSLGGNYGYT

v_gene: TRBV2
j_gene: TRBJ1-4
CDR3aa: ASSVPEKLF